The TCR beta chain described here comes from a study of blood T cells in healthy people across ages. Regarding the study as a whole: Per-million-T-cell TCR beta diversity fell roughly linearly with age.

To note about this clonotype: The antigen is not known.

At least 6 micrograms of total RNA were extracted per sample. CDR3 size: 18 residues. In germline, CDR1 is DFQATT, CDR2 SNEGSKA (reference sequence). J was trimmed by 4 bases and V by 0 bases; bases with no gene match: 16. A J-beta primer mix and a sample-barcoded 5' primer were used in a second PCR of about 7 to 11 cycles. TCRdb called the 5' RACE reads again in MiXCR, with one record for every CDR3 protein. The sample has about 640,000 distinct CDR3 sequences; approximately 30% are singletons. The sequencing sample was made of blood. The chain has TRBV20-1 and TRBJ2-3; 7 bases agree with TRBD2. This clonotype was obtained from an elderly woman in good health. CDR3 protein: CSARDRGFGAGAADTQYF. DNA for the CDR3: TGCAGTGCTAGAGATCGGGGATTCGGCGCGGGAGCGGCAGATACGCAGTATTTT.